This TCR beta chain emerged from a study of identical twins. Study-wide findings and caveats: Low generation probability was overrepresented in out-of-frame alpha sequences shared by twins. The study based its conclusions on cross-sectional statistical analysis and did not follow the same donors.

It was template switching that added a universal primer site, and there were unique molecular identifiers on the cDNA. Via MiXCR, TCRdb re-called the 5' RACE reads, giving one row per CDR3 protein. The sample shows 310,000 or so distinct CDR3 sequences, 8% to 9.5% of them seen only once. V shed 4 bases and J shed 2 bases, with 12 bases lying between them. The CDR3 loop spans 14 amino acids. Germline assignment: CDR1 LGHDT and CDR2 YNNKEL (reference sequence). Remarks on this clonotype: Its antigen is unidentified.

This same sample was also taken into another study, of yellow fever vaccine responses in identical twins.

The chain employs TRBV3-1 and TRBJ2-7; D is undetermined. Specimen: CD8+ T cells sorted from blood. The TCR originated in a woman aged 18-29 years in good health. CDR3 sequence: CASSPPVRPYEQYF. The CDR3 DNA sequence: TGTGCCAGCAGCCCCCCCGTTCGCCCCTACGAGCAGTACTTC.